The 32 T cell receptor beta chains given below trace back to one sample, sequenced in a study of vaccination and CD4 T cells after COVID-19. Sequenced with the Oncomine TCR Beta short-read assay was DNA taken from cultured CD4+ T cells. TCRdb passed the PCR reads through MiXCR, listing each CDR3 protein once. The sample has 3,500 to 4,500 distinct CDR3 sequences, roughly 23% seen once. Treatment given: roughly 10-day PBMC culture with coronavirus spike peptide pools or control peptides (ViraFEST assay). Collection of the unexposed donor's CD4+ T cells took place before the COVID-19 pandemic (2011-2018). Their antigen targets remain unknown. The sample consisted of CD4+ T cells from blood, cultured in vitro. These receptors were obtained from a human donor in good health.

The chain combines TRBV4-1 with TRBJ2-5; possibly TRBD1 for D (6 bases). Germline V gives CDR1 MGHRA, CDR2 YSYEKL. V was shortened by 2 bases and J by 2 bases, with 9 bases between the two germline ends. The CDR3 sequence is 14 residues long. The CDR3 protein is CASSQTGQQETQYF. Here the CDR3 DNA reads TGCGCCAGCAGCCAAACAGGACAGCAAGAGACCCAGTACTTC.

This clonotype was seen only a few times. The chain links TRBV6-1 to TRBJ1-2, with 7 bases aligning to TRBD1. The CDR3 is 14 residues long. With V trimmed by 1 base and J by 5 bases, 4 bases remained unmatched. Per the germline V gene, CDR1 is MNHNS and CDR2 is SASEGT. The DNA for the CDR3 is TGTGCCAGCAGTGAAGACAGGGGTAGATATGGCTACACCTTC. Its protein product is CASSEDRGRYGYTF.

The rearrangement uses TRBV20-1 and TRBJ1-1, with a tentative D call TRBD1 (6 bases). Trimming removed 6 bases from V and 10 bases from J, with 24 bases in between. The CDR3 has 14 amino acids. Germline V gives CDR1 DFQATT, CDR2 SNEGSKA (reference sequence). CDR3 DNA sequence: TGCAGTGCGCATTCCGGGACACAGGACGGAGCAGCTTTCTTT. Amino acid sequence: CSAHSGTQDGAAFF.

The chain links TRBV5-4 to TRBJ1-6; D unresolved. Germline-derived CDR1 and CDR2 are SGHNT and YYREEE (reference sequence). The CDR3 is 15 residues long. The V and J ends lost 3 bases and 8 bases respectively, with 15 bases between them. This chain's CDR3 is CASSSGLTRDSPLHF. As DNA, the CDR3 is TGTGCCAGCAGCTCGGGCCTAACGCGCGATTCACCCCTCCACTTT.

This clonotype was counted only a few times. V usage is TRBV20-1 and J usage is TRBJ2-3, with 16 bases identical to TRBD2. This CDR3 contains 17 residues. Losses at the gene ends were 5 bases for V and 4 bases for J; bases not matched to a gene: 9. Germline V gene lookup returns CDR1 DFQATT and CDR2 SNEGSKA (reference sequence). This CDR3 reads CSALPGLAGGPSDTQYF. The CDR3 DNA reads as TGCAGTGCTCTTCCGGGACTAGCGGGGGGGCCCTCAGATACGCAGTATTTT.

The chain employs TRBV5-1 and TRBJ2-1; either TRBD1 or TRBD2 may supply D (6 bases each). Per germline, CDR1 SGHRS and CDR2 YFSETQ. This CDR3 has 18 residues. Deletions cut 3 bases from V and 1 base from J, with 20 bases between. Here the CDR3 reads CASSSTTIRGGSYNEQFF. DNA of the CDR3: TGCGCCAGCAGCTCCACCACAATTCGAGGGGGGTCCTACAATGAGCAGTTCTTC.

This clonotype was detected only a few times. This chain uses TRBV5-4 with TRBJ1-2; D remains ambiguous. The V end lost 4 bases, the J end lost 0 bases, and 13 bases lay between the germline ends. The germline gives CDR1 SGHNT, CDR2 YYREEE (reference sequence). CDR3 length: 15 residues. The CDR3 protein is CASSTSGWSNYGYTF. CDR3 sequence (DNA): TGTGCCAGCAGCACCTCAGGTTGGTCTAACTATGGCTACACCTTC. Full variable domain (remainder filled in from reference TRBV5-4 and TRBJ1-2): ETGVTQSPTHLIKTRGQQVTLRCSSQSGHNTVSWYQQALGQGPQFIFQYYREEENGRGNFPPRFSGLQFPNYSSELNVNALELDDSALYLCASSTSGWSNYGYTFGSGTRLTVV.

In this sample, this clonotype turned up a few times. This chain connects TRBV5-8 to TRBJ2-3; D may be TRBD1 or TRBD2 (5 bases each). Germline loops: CDR1 SGHTS, CDR2 YDEGEE. Trimming pared 4 bases from V and 6 bases from J, leaving 18 bases between. This CDR3 contains 15 residues. In nucleotides, the CDR3 is TGTGCCAGCAGCGGTGGGCAGGGAGCCGCGGATACGCAGTATTTT. Residues: CASSGGQGAADTQYF.

The V gene is TRBV20-1, the J gene TRBJ2-7, with TRBD2 identical over 10 bases. V lost 5 bases and J lost 2; bases outside the gene matches: 9. Germline CDR1 reads DFQATT; CDR2 reads SNEGSKA (reference sequence). The CDR3 spans 15 residues. The CDR3 nucleotides are TGCAGTGCTCAACACGGGACTAGCGCGACCTACGAGCAGTACTTC. Translated: CSAQHGTSATYEQYF.

This chain links TRBV7-3 with TRBJ1-1; D ambiguous. V lost 4 bases and J 6 bases, leaving 15 bases between the germline ends. Looked up from germline, CDR1 is SGHTA and CDR2 is FQGTGA. This CDR3 has 14 residues. The CDR3: CASSSTASSAEAFF. DNA for the CDR3: TGTGCCAGCAGCTCGACGGCCTCCAGCGCTGAAGCTTTCTTT.

CDR3: CASSKRGAEEPQHF. CDR3 sequence (DNA): TGTGCCAGCAGTAAAAGGGGGGCGGAAGAGCCCCAGCATTTT. The genes are TRBV6-2 or TRBV6-3 and TRBJ1-5, with TRBD1 as a possible D gene (6 bases). The V gene's germline CDR1 is MNHEY and CDR2 SVGEGT. This CDR3 has 14 amino acids. Trimming removed 5 bases from V and 8 bases from J, with 16 bases in between.

The chain has TRBV12-3 or TRBV12-4 and TRBJ1-2, with 12 bases that match TRBD1. Trimming removed 3 bases from V and 8 bases from J; junction bases left unmatched: 4. The CDR3 has 14 amino acids. The CDR3 loop is CASSLGQGAQGYTF. The CDR3 nucleotides read TGTGCCAGCAGTTTGGGACAGGGGGCGCAGGGCTACACCTTC.

The CDR3 region has the DNA TGTGCCAGCAGTGATGAGAACAGGGGGGAACAGCCCCAGCATTTT. As protein: CASSDENRGEQPQHF. This rearrangement joins TRBV25-1 to TRBJ1-5; the match to TRBD1 covers 8 bases. The CDR3 extends over 15 amino acids. Germline V gene lookup returns CDR1 MGHDK and CDR2 SYGVNS. Trimming removed 3 bases from V and 7 bases from J; junction bases left unmatched: 8.

V and J are TRBV7-9 and TRBJ2-5; 8 bases map to TRBD1. CDR3 length equals 15 residues. V dropped 5 bases and J dropped 5; count of bases not matched to a gene: 10. Germline V gene lookup returns CDR1 SEHNR and CDR2 FQNEAQ (reference sequence). The CDR3: CASSPRTGIGETQYF. CDR3 nucleotide sequence: TGTGCCAGCAGCCCAAGGACAGGGATAGGGGAGACCCAGTACTTC.

This clonotype showed up just a few times. CDR3: CASWDMVETQYF. CDR3 sequence (DNA): TGTGCCAGCTGGGACATGGTGGAGACCCAGTACTTC. The chain couples TRBV6-4 to TRBJ2-5, with TRBD1 as a possible D gene (6 bases). V gave up 8 bases and J gave up 5 bases, with 12 bases separating them. Per germline, CDR1 MRHNA and CDR2 SNTAGT. There are 12 residues in the CDR3.

The sample holds a few counts of this clonotype. The V call is TRBV7-9, the J call TRBJ1-3; a possible D gene is TRBD1 (5 bases). The CDR3 loop spans 16 amino acids. V gave up 6 bases and J gave up 0 bases, with 15 bases separating them. The germline CDR1 and CDR2 sequences are SEHNR and FQNEAQ (reference sequence). The CDR3 sequence is CASSLRGANSGNTIYF. The CDR3 DNA reads as TGTGCCAGCAGTTTACGAGGGGCGAACTCTGGAAACACCATATATTTT.

This clonotype was observed a few times. J is TRBJ1-1 and V is TRBV24-1; 10 positions match TRBD1. With V trimmed by 4 bases and J by 7 bases, 11 bases remained unmatched. Germline V gene data show CDR1 as KGHDR and CDR2 as SFDVKD. This CDR3 spans 16 amino acids. This CDR3 reads CATSDLGPRTGGEAFF. CDR3 nucleotide sequence: TGTGCCACCAGTGACCTGGGGCCTCGGACAGGGGGTGAAGCTTTCTTT.

The chain is built from TRBV24-1 and TRBJ2-1; TRBD2 agrees at 7 bases. There are 18 residues in the CDR3. V gave up 5 bases and J gave up 4 bases; unmatched junction bases: 16. CDR1 and CDR2 (germline): KGHDR, SFDVKD. Here the CDR3 DNA reads TGTGCCACCAGTGCCCGGGACCCACGGGGAGGGCGGTACAATGAGCAGTTCTTC. This gives the protein CATSARDPRGGRYNEQFF.

The rearrangement joins TRBV11-2 to TRBJ2-5, with TRBD1 as a possible D gene (5 bases). Trimming pared 5 bases from V and 1 base from J, leaving 17 bases between. The CDR3 runs 16 residues. Germline values: CDR1 SGHAT, CDR2 FQNNGV. This chain's CDR3 is CASSLQGVGRQETQYF. CDR3 in DNA: TGTGCCAGCAGCCTTCAGGGTGTAGGGCGCCAAGAGACCCAGTACTTC.

The table lists this clonotype with a few counts. V and J are TRBV20-1 and TRBJ2-3; 8 bases line up with TRBD1. Looked up from germline, CDR1 is DFQATT and CDR2 is SNEGSKA (reference sequence). V lost 4 bases, J lost 1 base, and 4 bases stayed unmatched. The CDR3 loop spans 14 amino acids. The CDR3 bases are TGCAGTGCTATCTTACAGGGGGGCACAGATACGCAGTATTTT. Translated, it gives CSAILQGGTDTQYF.

The rearrangement uses TRBV6-1 and TRBJ2-3, with a tentative D call TRBD2 (7 bases). V gave up 8 bases and J gave up 2 bases, with 23 bases separating them. The CDR3 is made up of 17 amino acids. Per germline, CDR1 MNHNS and CDR2 SASEGT. The CDR3 DNA reads as TGTGCCAGCTCGGGGTCGGCGGGGGCCCCCCCCACAGATACGCAGTATTTT. This translates into CASSGSAGAPPTDTQYF.

The chain has TRBV7-2 and TRBJ1-1; no firm D call. This CDR3 has 14 residues. V was clipped by 3 bases and J by 1 base, with 9 bases between them. Germline CDR1 is SGHTA and CDR2 is FQGNSA. The CDR3 loop is CASSFQFSNTEAFF. The CDR3 DNA reads as TGTGCCAGCAGCTTTCAGTTTTCGAACACTGAAGCTTTCTTT.

This clonotype was observed a few times. This chain links TRBV7-9 with TRBJ2-2; D may be TRBD1 or TRBD2 (5 bases each). V lost 3 bases and J 5 bases, leaving 13 bases between the germline ends. The length of the CDR3 is 15 residues. Germline CDR1 SEHNR, CDR2 FQNEAQ (reference sequence). Here the CDR3 reads CASSFRDPATGELFF. The DNA for the CDR3 is TGTGCCAGCAGCTTCCGGGACCCTGCGACCGGGGAGCTGTTTTTT.

This clonotype turned up a few times. The chain uses TRBV5-4 and TRBJ2-6, with D unresolved. Germline V gene lookup returns CDR1 SGHNT and CDR2 YYREEE (reference sequence). The CDR3 totals 15 residues. Trimming removed 1 base at V and 4 bases at J, with 9 bases between. Written as DNA, the CDR3 is TGTGCCAGCAGCTTGTCTGGGTGGGGGGCCAACGTCCTGACTTTC. Its protein is CASSLSGWGANVLTF.

The rearrangement links TRBV5-4 to TRBJ1-1; tentative D call: TRBD1 (5 bases). The CDR3 extends over 16 amino acids. CDR1 SGHNT and CDR2 YYREEE come from the germline V gene (reference sequence). V was pared by 0 bases and J by 3 bases, with 15 bases between. Here the CDR3 DNA reads TGTGCCAGCAGCTTGGGGGATTGGGGGTTTGACACTGAAGCTTTCTTT. It translates to CASSLGDWGFDTEAFF.

The chain employs TRBV11-2 and TRBJ2-7; D remains unclear. Germline V gene lookup returns CDR1 SGHAT and CDR2 FQNNGV. Trimming left V 0 bases short and J 1 base short, with 10 bases between. The length of the CDR3 is 15 residues. CDR3 loop: CASSLDIVASYEQYF. The CDR3 coding sequence is TGTGCCAGCAGCTTAGATATAGTAGCTTCCTACGAGCAGTACTTC.

Relative to its sample, this clonotype is medium-sized. This rearrangement joins TRBV20-1 to TRBJ1-1; 7 nucleotides line up with TRBD1. J was trimmed by 8 bases and V by 2 bases; bases with no gene match: 11. The CDR3 is made up of 14 amino acids. Germline CDR1 reads DFQATT; CDR2 reads SNEGSKA (reference sequence). In nucleotides, the CDR3 is TGCAGTGCTAGATGGGGAACAGGGGCCCCCGAAGCTTTCTTT. Translated: CSARWGTGAPEAFF.

This clonotype was detected only once. V usage is TRBV5-1 and J usage is TRBJ2-1; D is unresolved. Per the germline V gene, CDR1 is SGHRS and CDR2 is YFSETQ. The V end was cut by 0 bases, the J end by 5 bases, with 6 bases between. This CDR3 is 13 amino acids long. The CDR3 coding sequence is TGCGCCAGCAGCTTGGGTCCAGACAATGAGCAGTTCTTC. It codes for CASSLGPDNEQFF.

This clonotype was seen a few times. The chain has TRBV28 and TRBJ1-5, with TRBD1 as a possible D gene (5 bases). Per germline, CDR1 MDHEN and CDR2 SYDVKM. The length of the CDR3 is 14 residues. Trimming stripped 3 bases from V and 6 bases from J, with 12 bases between. The CDR3: CASSLISGTQPQHF. Written as DNA, the CDR3 is TGTGCCAGCAGTTTGATCTCAGGGACTCAGCCCCAGCATTTT.

The rearrangement links TRBV12-3 or TRBV12-4 to TRBJ2-1; 7 bases map to TRBD1. V lost 5 bases, J lost 9 bases, and 10 bases stayed unmatched. This CDR3 has 14 residues. The CDR3 DNA follows: TGTGCCAGCAGTCTCGGGGAAGGGGGCGGTGAGCAGTTCTTC. This sequence encodes CASSLGEGGGEQFF.

The chain combines TRBV29-1 with TRBJ1-1; 10 bases fit TRBD1. This CDR3 has 13 residues. The germline gives CDR1 SQVTM, CDR2 ANQGSEA. Trimming at V came to 2 bases and at J to 10 bases, leaving 7 bases not matched to a gene. The CDR3: CSVERQGAFRAFF. The CDR3 DNA follows: TGCAGCGTTGAAAGACAGGGGGCGTTTAGAGCTTTCTTT.

The J gene is TRBJ1-6, the V gene TRBV7-2, with D possibly TRBD1 on 5 matching bases. The V and J ends lost 1 base and 9 bases respectively, with 16 bases between them. The V gene's germline CDR1 is SGHTA and CDR2 FQGNSA. The CDR3 is made up of 16 amino acids. CDR3 sequence (DNA): TGTGCCAGCAGCTTAGTTGGGGGGGTCGATGGTTCACCCCTCCACTTT. Translating it yields CASSLVGGVDGSPLHF.